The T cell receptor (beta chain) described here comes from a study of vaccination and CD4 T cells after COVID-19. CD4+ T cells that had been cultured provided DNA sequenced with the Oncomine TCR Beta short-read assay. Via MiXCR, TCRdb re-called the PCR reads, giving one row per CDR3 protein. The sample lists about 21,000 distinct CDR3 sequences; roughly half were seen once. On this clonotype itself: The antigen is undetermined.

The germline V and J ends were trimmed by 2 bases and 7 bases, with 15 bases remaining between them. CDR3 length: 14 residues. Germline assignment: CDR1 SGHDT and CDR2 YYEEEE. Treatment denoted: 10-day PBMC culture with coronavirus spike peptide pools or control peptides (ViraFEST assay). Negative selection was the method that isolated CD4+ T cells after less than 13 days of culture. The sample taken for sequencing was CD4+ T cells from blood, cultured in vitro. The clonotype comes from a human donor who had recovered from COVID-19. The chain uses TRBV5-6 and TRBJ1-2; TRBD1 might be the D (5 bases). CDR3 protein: CASSFTSRQGGYTF. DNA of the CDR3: TGTGCCAGCAGCTTTACATCCCGTCAGGGTGGCTACACCTTC.